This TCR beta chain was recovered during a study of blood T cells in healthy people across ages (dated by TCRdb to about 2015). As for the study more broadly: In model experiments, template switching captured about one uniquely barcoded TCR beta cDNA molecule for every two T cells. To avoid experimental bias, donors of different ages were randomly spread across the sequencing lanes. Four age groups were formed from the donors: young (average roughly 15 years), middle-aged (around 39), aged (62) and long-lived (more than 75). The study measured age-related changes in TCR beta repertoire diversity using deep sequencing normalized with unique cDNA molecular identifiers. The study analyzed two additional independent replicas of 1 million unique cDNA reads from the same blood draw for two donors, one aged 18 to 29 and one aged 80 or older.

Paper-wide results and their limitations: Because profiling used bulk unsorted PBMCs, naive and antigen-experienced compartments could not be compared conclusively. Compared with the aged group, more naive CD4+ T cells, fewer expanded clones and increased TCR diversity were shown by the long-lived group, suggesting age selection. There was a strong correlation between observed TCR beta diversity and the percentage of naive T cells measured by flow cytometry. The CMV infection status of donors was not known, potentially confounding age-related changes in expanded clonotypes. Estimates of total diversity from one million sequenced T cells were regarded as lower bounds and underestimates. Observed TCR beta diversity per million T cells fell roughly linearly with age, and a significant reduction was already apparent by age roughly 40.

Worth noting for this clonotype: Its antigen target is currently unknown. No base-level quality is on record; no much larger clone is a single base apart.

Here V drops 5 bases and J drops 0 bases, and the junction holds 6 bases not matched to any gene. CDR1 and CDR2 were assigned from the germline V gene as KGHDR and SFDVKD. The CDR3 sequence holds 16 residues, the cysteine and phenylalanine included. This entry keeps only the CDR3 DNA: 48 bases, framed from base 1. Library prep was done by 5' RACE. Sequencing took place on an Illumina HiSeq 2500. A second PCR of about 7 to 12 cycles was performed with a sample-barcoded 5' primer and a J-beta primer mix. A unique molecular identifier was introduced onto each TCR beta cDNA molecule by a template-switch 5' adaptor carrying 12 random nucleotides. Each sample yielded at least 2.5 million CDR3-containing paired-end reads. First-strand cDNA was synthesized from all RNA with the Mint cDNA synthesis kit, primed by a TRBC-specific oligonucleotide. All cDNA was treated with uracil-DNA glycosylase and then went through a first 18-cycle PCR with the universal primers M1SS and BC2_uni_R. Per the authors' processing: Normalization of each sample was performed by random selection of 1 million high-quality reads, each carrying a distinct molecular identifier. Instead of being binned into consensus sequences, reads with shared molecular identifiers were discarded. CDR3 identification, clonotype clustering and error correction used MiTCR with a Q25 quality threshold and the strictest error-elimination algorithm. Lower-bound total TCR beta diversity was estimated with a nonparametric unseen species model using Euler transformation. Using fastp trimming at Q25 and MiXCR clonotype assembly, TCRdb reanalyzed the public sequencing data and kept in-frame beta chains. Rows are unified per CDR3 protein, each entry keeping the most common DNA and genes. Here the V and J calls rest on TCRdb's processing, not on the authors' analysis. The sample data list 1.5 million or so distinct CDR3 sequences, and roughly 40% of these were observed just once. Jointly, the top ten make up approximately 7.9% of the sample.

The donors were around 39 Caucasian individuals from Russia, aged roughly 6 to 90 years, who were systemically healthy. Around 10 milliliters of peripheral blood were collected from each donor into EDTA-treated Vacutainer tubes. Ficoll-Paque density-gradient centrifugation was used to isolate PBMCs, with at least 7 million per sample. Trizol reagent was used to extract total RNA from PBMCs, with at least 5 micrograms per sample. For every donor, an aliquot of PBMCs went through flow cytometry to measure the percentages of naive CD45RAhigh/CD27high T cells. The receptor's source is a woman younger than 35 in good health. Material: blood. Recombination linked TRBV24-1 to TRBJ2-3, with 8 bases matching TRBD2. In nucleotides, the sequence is TGTGCCACCAGTGGAGGTAGCGGGACGAGCACAGATACGCAGTATTTT. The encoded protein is CATSGGSGTSTDTQYF.